The 31 T cell receptor beta chains listed next were all sequenced from one sample in a study of T-cell reconstitution after alpha-beta-depleted transplantation in children. Preparation of the TCRbeta library was carried out with unique molecular identifiers. TCRdb itself ran the PCR reads through MiXCR, one entry per CDR3 protein. The sample shows about 610,000 distinct CDR3 sequences, roughly a quarter of them seen only once. Sequenced here: PBMCs, sampled before TCRalphabeta/CD19-depleted stem cell transplant. The receptor set was obtained from a boy younger than two with Wiskott-Aldrich syndrome, due to receive a stem cell transplant.

The V and J genes are TRBV20-1 and TRBJ2-3, with D hard to call. The length of the CDR3 is 17 residues. CDR1 and CDR2 from the germline V gene are DFQATT and SNEGSKA (reference sequence). V shed 1 base and J shed 4 bases, with 21 bases lying between them. CDR3 bases: TGCAGTGCTAGAGTTCCCCTGGGCGGAGAAGGGTCAGATACGCAGTATTTT. It encodes CSARVPLGGEGSDTQYF.

CDR3 in DNA: TGCAGTGCTAGCGGGAAATACGAGCAGTACTTC. Amino acid sequence: CSASGKYEQYF. The chain uses TRBV20-1 and TRBJ2-7; perhaps TRBD2 as D (5 bases). With 3 bases removed from V and 4 bases from J, the gap between germline ends came to 7 bases. This CDR3 contains 11 residues. Germline CDR1 reads DFQATT; CDR2 reads SNEGSKA (reference sequence).

The chain uses TRBV5-1 and TRBJ2-3; TRBD1 agrees at 9 bases. V shed 0 bases, J shed 5 bases, and the junction held 7 bases outside the gene matches. The CDR3 is 16 residues long. Germline lookup yields CDR1 SGHRS and CDR2 YFSETQ. CDR3 amino acids: CASSLGTGEFGDTQYF. Written as DNA, the CDR3 is TGCGCCAGCAGCTTGGGGACAGGGGAATTCGGAGATACGCAGTATTTT.

The chain has TRBV5-1 and TRBJ2-1, with 9 bases aligning to TRBD2. This CDR3 region has 17 residues. Germline V gene data show CDR1 as SGHRS and CDR2 as YFSETQ. J was trimmed by 2 bases and V by 1 base; bases with no gene match: 7. CDR3 in DNA: TGCGCCAGCAGCTTGTCCCTAGCGGGAAAAGCCTACAATGAGCAGTTCTTC. Its protein product is CASSLSLAGKAYNEQFF.

This clonotype came up a few times. This chain connects TRBV5-1 to TRBJ2-2, with 10 bases aligning to TRBD1. Germline trimming cut 4 bases from V and 6 bases from J; bases unmatched to any gene: 3. CDR1 is SGHRS, CDR2 YFSETQ, per germline. The CDR3 consists of 14 residues. The DNA of the CDR3 is TGCGCCAGCAGCAAGACAGGGGGCCCCGGGGAGCTGTTTTTT. Residues: CASSKTGGPGELFF. Full variable domain (outside the CDR3, taken from reference TRBV5-1 and TRBJ2-2): KAGVTQTPRYLIKTRGQQVTLSCSPISGHRSVSWYQQTPGQGLQFLFEYFSETQRNKGNFPGRFSGRQFSNSRSEMNVSTLELGDSALYLCASSKTGGPGELFFGEGSRLTVL.

This chain links TRBV5-1 with TRBJ2-1; 9 bases align to TRBD2. V dropped 0 bases and J dropped 10; count of bases not matched to a gene: 8. This CDR3 comprises 15 residues. CDR1 is SGHRS, CDR2 YFSETQ, per germline. CDR3 nucleotides: TGCGCCAGCAGCTTGGAGCCTAGCGGGAATAGGGAGCAGTTCTTC. It codes for CASSLEPSGNREQFF.

V usage is TRBV5-1 and J usage is TRBJ2-5; a weak D match, TRBD1 (6 bases). Germline-derived CDR1 and CDR2 are SGHRS and YFSETQ. The CDR3 consists of 14 residues. V was clipped by 0 bases and J by 4 bases, with 10 bases between them. The CDR3 here is CASSLVEGVETQYF. The DNA for the CDR3 is TGCGCCAGCAGCTTGGTAGAGGGGGTAGAGACCCAGTACTTC. Supplemented by reference TRBV5-1 and TRBJ2-5, the full variable domain reads KAGVTQTPRYLIKTRGQQVTLSCSPISGHRSVSWYQQTPGQGLQFLFEYFSETQRNKGNFPGRFSGRQFSNSRSEMNVSTLELGDSALYLCASSLVEGVETQYFGPGTRLLVL.

This clonotype was seen only a few times. CDR3 loop: CAISDRGLGDSPLHF. The DNA for the CDR3 is TGTGCCATCAGCGATCGGGGCCTCGGGGATTCACCCCTCCACTTT. The chain employs TRBV10-3 and TRBJ1-6; tentative D call: TRBD1 (5 bases). Trimming removed 6 bases at V and 8 bases at J, with 17 bases between. Germline lookup yields CDR1 ENHRY and CDR2 SYGVKD. This CDR3 is built from 15 residues.

This clonotype has a handful of counts. This sequence joins TRBV18 and TRBJ2-7; no clear D gene. There are 15 residues in the CDR3. V was clipped by 0 bases and J by 6 bases, with 15 bases between them. Germline lookup yields CDR1 KGHSH and CDR2 LQKENI. The CDR3 is CASSPPTAAIGEQYF. DNA for the CDR3: TGTGCCAGCTCACCACCGACGGCGGCAATCGGCGAGCAGTACTTC.

The genes are TRBV6-2 or TRBV6-3 and TRBJ1-1; D is ambiguous. Germline V lookup: CDR1 MNHEY, CDR2 SVGEGT. The CDR3 is made up of 13 amino acids. V shed 2 bases and J shed 1 base, with 5 bases lying between them. The CDR3 sequence: CASSYAENTEAFF. CDR3 DNA sequence: TGTGCCAGCAGTTACGCAGAGAACACTGAAGCTTTCTTT.

The CDR3, as DNA: TGTGCCAGCAGCTGGTGGACAGGGGATGGCTACACCTTC. It encodes CASSWWTGDGYTF. This sequence joins TRBV5-6 and TRBJ1-2; 9 bases are a match to TRBD1. Trimming cost V 3 bases and J 6 bases; bases outside gene matches: 3. CDR1 and CDR2 from the germline V gene are SGHDT and YYEEEE. CDR3 size: 13 residues.

This clonotype was seen a handful of times. The chain has TRBV5-1 and TRBJ2-1; no clear D gene. Trimming pared 1 base from V and 4 bases from J, leaving 6 bases between. From germline, CDR1 is SGHRS and CDR2 YFSETQ. There are 13 residues in the CDR3. This CDR3 is CASSLYQYNEQFF. The CDR3 nucleotides are TGCGCCAGCAGCTTGTACCAGTACAATGAGCAGTTCTTC.

V and J are TRBV12-3 or TRBV12-4 and TRBJ2-1; 9 bases agree with TRBD1. Trimming at V came to 5 bases and at J to 8 bases, leaving 10 bases not matched to a gene. The CDR3 covers 15 residues. The CDR3 nucleotides are TGTGCCAGCAGTCCCGACAGGGGGTACACCGATGAGCAGTTCTTC. This sequence encodes CASSPDRGYTDEQFF.

V gene TRBV9 combines with J gene TRBJ2-1, with TRBD1 identical over 8 bases. The J segment lost 2 bases and the V segment lost 3 bases, leaving 1 base of the junction unmatched. The length of the CDR3 is 14 residues. The germline gives CDR1 SGDLS, CDR2 YYNGEE. CDR3 residues: CASSATGAYNEQFF. The CDR3 DNA reads as TGTGCCAGCAGCGCGACAGGGGCCTACAATGAGCAGTTCTTC.

This clonotype occurred a few times. The chain carries TRBV5-1 and TRBJ2-7; TRBD1 matches at 8 bases. The junction had 9 bases not matched to a gene; V was cut back by 4 bases and J by 0 bases. Germline V lookup: CDR1 SGHRS, CDR2 YFSETQ. The CDR3 consists of 16 residues. DNA for the CDR3: TGCGCCAGCAGCCCGATGGACAGGGCGAGCTCCTACGAGCAGTACTTC. Protein sequence: CASSPMDRASSYEQYF. The variable domain in full, completed from reference TRBV5-1 and TRBJ2-7, reads KAGVTQTPRYLIKTRGQQVTLSCSPISGHRSVSWYQQTPGQGLQFLFEYFSETQRNKGNFPGRFSGRQFSNSRSEMNVSTLELGDSALYLCASSPMDRASSYEQYFGPGTRLTVT.

Here the CDR3 DNA reads TGTGCCAGCCGACTAGCGGGGGATGAGCAGTTCTTC. It codes for CASRLAGDEQFF. The rearrangement joins TRBV7-3 to TRBJ2-1; 12 bases are shared with TRBD2. V shed 8 bases and J 8 bases; nucleotides not matched to a gene: 1. This CDR3 has 12 residues. In germline, CDR1 is SGHTA, CDR2 FQGTGA.

The rearrangement links TRBV11-2 to TRBJ2-2; TRBD2 aligns across 8 bases. This CDR3 has 16 amino acids. Germline V CDR1 and CDR2: SGHAT, FQNNGV. V was pared by 5 bases and J by 4 bases, with 9 bases of the junction left unmatched. The CDR3, as DNA: TGTGCCAGCAGCGTCCTCAGCGGGAGACCCACCGGGGAGCTGTTTTTT. This gives the protein CASSVLSGRPTGELFF.

V is TRBV20-1 and J is TRBJ2-7; the D is unclear. The CDR3 runs 15 residues. V was cut by 0 bases and J by 0 bases, with 12 bases left in between. From germline, CDR1 is DFQATT and CDR2 SNEGSKA (reference sequence). CDR3 in DNA: TGCAGTGCTAGAGATCCCCAGGCCCCCTCCTACGAGCAGTACTTC. Amino acid sequence: CSARDPQAPSYEQYF.

This sequence joins TRBV2 and TRBJ2-1; D remains unclear. Germline V gives CDR1 SNHLY, CDR2 FYNNEI. V lost 4 bases and J lost 0, with 10 bases in between. This CDR3 contains 15 residues. The CDR3 bases are TGTGCCAGCAGTGCCCGTTCGAGCTCCTACAATGAGCAGTTCTTC. Translation gives CASSARSSSYNEQFF.

The V gene is TRBV28, the J gene TRBJ1-5, with D possibly TRBD1 on 5 matching bases. Trimming cost V 5 bases and J 7 bases, with 15 bases left between them. The V gene's germline CDR1 is MDHEN and CDR2 SYDVKM. There are 14 residues in the CDR3. This CDR3 is CASSPPGTGQPQHF. The CDR3 DNA reads as TGTGCCAGCAGTCCGCCTGGGACTGGCCAGCCCCAGCATTTT. Drawing the rest from reference TRBV28 and TRBJ1-5, the complete variable domain is DVKVTQSSRYLVKRTGEKVFLECVQDMDHENMFWYRQDPGLGLRLIYFSYDVKMKEKGDIPEGYSVSREKKERFSLILESASTNQTSMYLCASSPPGTGQPQHFGDGTRLSIL.

This clonotype has just a few counts. This chain connects TRBV25-1 to TRBJ2-1, with 14 positions matching TRBD2. Losses at the gene ends were 4 bases for V and 12 bases for J; bases not matched to a gene: 2. The germline CDR1 and CDR2 sequences are MGHDK and SYGVNS. CDR3 length: 13 residues. The CDR3 DNA reads as TGTGCCAGCAGTGGACTAGCGGGAGGGCCGCAGTTCTTC. This sequence encodes CASSGLAGGPQFF.

The rearrangement links TRBV12-3 or TRBV12-4 to TRBJ2-5; maybe TRBD1 (6 bases). Trimming shortened V by 7 bases and J by 1 base, and 10 bases separated the two germline ends. CDR3 length equals 13 residues. CDR3 protein: CASNGGPQETQYF. CDR3 DNA sequence: TGTGCCAGCAATGGGGGCCCCCAAGAGACCCAGTACTTC.

The chain uses TRBV25-1 and TRBJ2-7, with 7 bases identical to TRBD1. V lost 8 bases, J lost 3 bases, and 4 bases stayed unmatched. Germline values: CDR1 MGHDK, CDR2 SYGVNS. This CDR3 contains 12 residues. The CDR3 nucleotides are TGTGCCAGCGGACAGGTGAACTACGAGCAGTACTTC. As protein: CASGQVNYEQYF.

This rearrangement joins TRBV5-1 to TRBJ2-5, with 9 bases fitting TRBD1. This CDR3 is built from 15 residues. The germline V gene has CDR1 SGHRS and CDR2 YFSETQ. The V and J ends lost 0 bases and 5 bases, in that order; junction bases with no gene match: 5. CDR3 amino acids: CASSLEQGALETQYF. The CDR3 coding sequence is TGCGCCAGCAGCTTGGAACAGGGGGCTCTGGAGACCCAGTACTTC.

This clonotype was seen repeatedly, ten times or more. The chain recombines TRBV5-1 with TRBJ1-2; the D is unclear. Between the trimmed V and J ends, which lost 0 bases and 4 bases, there was a span of 7 bases. This CDR3 region has 13 residues. Germline V lookup: CDR1 SGHRS, CDR2 YFSETQ. The CDR3 nucleotides read TGCGCCAGCAGCTTGGGGTCCTCCTATGGCTACACCTTC. This gives the protein CASSLGSSYGYTF.

In its sample, this clonotype was seen a few times. The V gene is TRBV20-1, the J gene TRBJ2-3, with 9 bases fitting TRBD2. The J segment lost 0 bases and the V segment lost 4 bases, leaving 8 bases of the junction unmatched. Germline V gene sequence: CDR1 DFQATT, CDR2 SNEGSKA (reference sequence). This CDR3 spans 16 amino acids. The CDR3 here is CSATSSSGRSTDTQYF. In nucleotides, the CDR3 is TGCAGTGCTACCTCGTCAAGCGGGAGGAGCACAGATACGCAGTATTTT.

The chain recombines TRBV3-1 with TRBJ2-2; 13 nucleotides match TRBD2. The CDR3 is 18 amino acids. Germline V gene data show CDR1 as LGHDT and CDR2 as YNNKEL (reference sequence). J lost 8 bases, V lost 0 bases, and 9 bases had no gene match. In nucleotides, the CDR3 is TGTGCCAGCAGCCAAGATGCAAGGGGACTAGCGGGGTATGGGGAGCTGTTTTTT. Translated, it gives CASSQDARGLAGYGELFF.

This clonotype was observed a few times. The chain recombines TRBV11-2 with TRBJ2-3; TRBD2 might be the D (5 bases). Between the trimmed V and J ends, which lost 1 base and 1 base, there was a span of 9 bases. In germline, CDR1 is SGHAT, CDR2 FQNNGV. This CDR3 contains 15 residues. The CDR3 region has the DNA TGTGCCAGCAGCTTAGCACTAGTTGGCACAGATACGCAGTATTTT. Translating it yields CASSLALVGTDTQYF. Filled out from reference TRBV11-2 and TRBJ2-3, the complete variable domain reads EAGVAQSPRYKIIEKRQSVAFWCNPISGHATLYWYQQILGQGPKLLIQFQNNGVVDDSQLPKDRFSAERLKGVDSTLKIQPAKLEDSAVYLCASSLALVGTDTQYFGPGTRLTVL.

There are a few counts of this clonotype. The chain couples TRBV4-1 to TRBJ1-2; 7 positions agree with TRBD1. Germline loops: CDR1 MGHRA, CDR2 YSYEKL. Trimming cost V 0 bases and J 3 bases; bases outside gene matches: 1. This CDR3 spans 14 amino acids. The CDR3 protein is CASSQETGHYGYTF. The CDR3 DNA follows: TGCGCCAGCAGCCAAGAGACAGGGCACTATGGCTACACCTTC.

The chain has TRBV29-1 and TRBJ2-7, with D tentatively TRBD1 or TRBD2 (7 bases each). The CDR3 length is 14 residues. Germline assignment: CDR1 SQVTM and CDR2 ANQGSEA. V dropped 3 bases and J dropped 4 bases, with 16 bases sitting between them. The CDR3 sequence: CSVEGRGPEYEQYF. CDR3 nucleotides: TGCAGCGTTGAGGGGAGGGGGCCAGAATACGAGCAGTACTTC.

The chain uses TRBV7-7 and TRBJ2-2; D gene ambiguous. Germline CDR1 and CDR2: SSHAT and FNYEAQ (reference sequence). The CDR3 has 16 amino acids. The germline V and J ends were trimmed by 0 bases and 2 bases, with 10 bases remaining between them. CDR3 loop: CASSLAKDVNTGELFF. CDR3 nucleotides: TGTGCCAGCAGCTTAGCCAAGGACGTCAACACCGGGGAGCTGTTTTTT.